Following are 7 T cell receptor beta chains from one sample sequenced in a study of cytomegalovirus exposure and HLA in healthy donors. Sequenced by immunoSEQ multiplex PCR; TCRdb stores in-frame clones only, minus some. This table has approximately 88,000 clones, 95% to 97% appearing once. Sequencing was performed on PBMCs. The receptors were sampled from a woman aged 18-35 years in good health and CMV-seronegative.

The chain links TRBV11-2 to TRBJ2-1; D gene ambiguous. The V end was cut by 3 bases, the J end by 9 bases, with 3 bases between. The CDR3 loop spans 10 amino acids. Germline values: CDR1 SGHAT, CDR2 FQNNGV. The CDR3 DNA is TGTGCCAGCAGCTTCGGTGAGCAGTTCTTC. As protein: CASSFGEQFF.

The V and J genes are TRBV10-3 and TRBJ1-1, with 7 positions matching TRBD1. The ends lost 11 bases at V and 1 base at J; junction bases unmatched: 7. CDR1 and CDR2 (germline): ENHRY, SYGVKD. This CDR3 has 13 residues. As DNA, the CDR3 is TGTGCCGTCCTGGGGACAGCGAACACTGAAGCTTTCTTT. This encodes CAVLGTANTEAFF.

The chain employs TRBV5-4 and TRBJ2-7, with TRBD2 matching 8 bases. The junction had 16 bases not matched to a gene; V was cut back by 4 bases and J by 7 bases. In germline, CDR1 is SGHNT, CDR2 YYREEE (reference sequence). CDR3 length: 16 residues. The CDR3 region is CASSPDGGLAVSEQYF. The CDR3 bases are TGTGCCAGCAGCCCGGACGGCGGACTAGCTGTTTCGGAGCAGTACTTC.

This chain connects TRBV6-5 to TRBJ1-4; D uncertain. CDR1 and CDR2 (germline): MNHEY, SVGAGI. Trimming removed 4 bases at V and 7 bases at J, with 13 bases between. The length of the CDR3 is 14 residues. DNA for the CDR3: TGTGCCAGCAGTTTCGGCAGGCGATCTGAAAAACTGTTTTTT. This codes for CASSFGRRSEKLFF.

The rearrangement joins TRBV9 to TRBJ1-4; possible D gene TRBD1, 5 bases. CDR1 and CDR2 (germline): SGDLS, YYNGEE. V dropped 1 base and J dropped 6 bases, with 13 bases sitting between them. The CDR3 has 15 residues. CDR3 in DNA: TGTGCCAGCAGCGTACTGGGCGGGGGGGATGAAAAACTGTTTTTT. It codes for CASSVLGGGDEKLFF. The full variable domain, with the rest looked up from reference TRBV9 and TRBJ1-4, is DSGVTQTPKHLITATGQRVTLRCSPRSGDLSVYWYQQSLDQGLQFLIQYYNGEERAKGNILERFSAQQFPDLHSELNLSSLELGDSALYFCASSVLGGGDEKLFFGSGTQLSVL.

The V and J genes are TRBV13 and TRBJ2-7; TRBD1 aligns across 10 bases. Germline V gives CDR1 PRHDT, CDR2 FYEKMQ (reference sequence). This CDR3 region has 18 residues. J lost 4 bases, V lost 3 bases, and 15 bases had no gene match. CDR3 DNA: TGTGCCAGCAGCTTCCCCCTGACAGGGGGCAGTTCACCTTACGAGCAGTACTTC. It is translated as CASSFPLTGGSSPYEQYF.

This chain uses TRBV19 with TRBJ1-1; 7 nucleotides align to TRBD1. The CDR3 totals 14 residues. The V gene end was trimmed by 6 bases and the J gene end by 7 bases; junction bases not matched to a gene: 11. Per germline, CDR1 LNHDA and CDR2 SQIVND (reference sequence). CDR3 sequence: CASSPRGLFGEAFF. CDR3 in DNA: TGTGCCAGTAGCCCTAGGGGGCTGTTTGGTGAAGCTTTCTTT.